The rows below give T cell receptor beta chains drawn from one sample of a study of Ad26.COV2.S vaccination and SARS-CoV-2 variants. Data came from immunoSEQ multiplex PCR; TCRdb stores just in-frame clones and leaves some out. The sample consists of some 340,000 clones, 70% to 90% of them appearing once. The sample here was peripheral blood, taken in a trial of Ad26.COV2.S vaccine versus placebo. Every receptor here comes from a person aged 18 to 59 who received the Ad26.COV2.S COVID-19 vaccine or a placebo. The CDR3 runs from the conserved cysteine through the conserved F or W. D genes are given only for firm matches. A row's size may be missing; if present it is once, few, many or a size class.

clone_size j_call d_call v_call cdr3_nt cdr3_aa
NA TRBJ1-1 TRBD1 TRBV19 TGTGCCAGTAGGACGGACAGGGGGCAACGGAACACTGAAGCTTTCTTT CASRTDRGQRNTEAFF
NA TRBJ2-5 NA TRBV9 TGTGCCAGCAGCGTTCGGGCCTCCCCAGAGACCCAGTACTTC CASSVRASPETQYF
NA TRBJ1-2 NA TRBV12-3/TRBV12-4 TGTGCCAGCAGTTTGGGAGTAGGAGGCTACACCTTC CASSLGVGGYTF
NA TRBJ1-2 NA TRBV7-2 TGTGCCAGCAGCCTAGGACCTTCACTAGGTGGCGGCTACACCTTC CASSLGPSLGGGYTF
NA TRBJ1-1 NA TRBV3-1/TRBV3-2 TGTGCCAGCAGCCAACCGGGCCTAGGCACTGAAGCTTTCTTT CASSQPGLGTEAFF
many TRBJ2-7 TRBD1 TRBV25-1 TGTGCCAGCAGTGAAAAGAGCCGGGACAGGGGATACGAGCAGTACTTC CASSEKSRDRGYEQYF
NA TRBJ1-2 TRBD1 TRBV28 TGTGCCAGCAGTACGTACAGGGGGACAGTAGGGGGCTACACCTTC CASSTYRGTVGGYTF
NA TRBJ1-3 NA TRBV5-6 TGTGCCAGCAGCTTAACAATTACGGGAAACACCATATATTTT CASSLTITGNTIYF
NA TRBJ1-5 NA TRBV2 TGTGCCAGCAGTGATAGGCAGGGACAGCCCCAGCATTTT CASSDRQGQPQHF
NA TRBJ2-3 TRBD2 TRBV11-2 TGTGCCAGCAGCTTAAGGCCTAGCGGGGGGGGCACAGATACGCAGTATTTT CASSLRPSGGGTDTQYF
NA TRBJ1-2 NA TRBV4-2 TGTGCCAGCAGCCAAGATCACGACTATGGCTACACCTTC CASSQDHDYGYTF
NA TRBJ2-3 NA TRBV28 TGTGCCAGCACCCAATGGGCAGGTACCACAGATACGCAGTATTTT CASTQWAGTTDTQYF
few TRBJ1-2 NA TRBV11-3 TGTGCCAGCAGCTTAGCGGGGGGCTATGGCTACACCTTC CASSLAGGYGYTF
NA TRBJ1-1 NA TRBV3-1/TRBV3-2 TGTGCCAGCGGACTGGGTATGAACACTGAAGCTTTCTTT CASGLGMNTEAFF
once TRBJ1-2 NA TRBV6-5 TGTGCCAGCAACCAGGTAGTCTATGGCTACACCTTC CASNQVVYGYTF
NA TRBJ2-2 TRBD2 TRBV7-6 TGTGCCAGCAGCTTAGTCTCTAGCGGGGCCGCCGGTACCGGGGAGCTGTTTTTT CASSLVSSGAAGTGELFF
NA TRBJ1-3 NA TRBV5-1 TGCGCCAGCAGCTTGGTAGGGGTTGGAAACACCATATATTTT CASSLVGVGNTIYF
NA TRBJ1-4 TRBD1 TRBV25-1 TGTGCCAGCAGTGATCTGAGACAGGGTGGGTGGACTAATGAAAAACTGTTTTTT CASSDLRQGGWTNEKLFF
once TRBJ1-5 NA TRBV27 TGTGCCAGCCGCGTCGGTGTGCAACAGCCCCAGCATTTT CASRVGVQQPQHF
NA TRBJ2-5 TRBD2 TRBV2 TGTGCCAGCAGTGAGGGCGGGGGGGTTCAAGAGACCCAGTACTTC CASSEGGGVQETQYF
NA TRBJ2-3 NA TRBV15 TGTGCCACCAGCAGAGGGGGGGTAGATACGCAGTATTTT CATSRGGVDTQYF
NA TRBJ1-3 NA TRBV18 TGTGCCAGCTCCCAGACTCAGGGAAGTGGAAACACCATATATTTT CASSQTQGSGNTIYF
NA TRBJ1-2 TRBD1 TRBV2 TGTGCCAGCAGTGTCGGCAGGGACAGCGGCTACACCTTC CASSVGRDSGYTF
once TRBJ1-3 NA TRBV7-8 TGTGCCAGCAGCCCCCGTTGGTCTGGAAACACCATATATTTT CASSPRWSGNTIYF
NA TRBJ2-7 TRBD2 TRBV9 TGTGCCAGCAGCGTAGATCCCCTAGCGGGGTCAGGTGAGCAGTACTTC CASSVDPLAGSGEQYF
few TRBJ1-1 NA TRBV24-1 TGTGCCACCGAGAAAAACGGACAGAACACTGAAGCTTTCTTT CATEKNGQNTEAFF
NA TRBJ1-4 NA TRBV7-8 TGTGCCAGCAGCTTAGTGCCGGGACCTAATGAAAAACTGTTTTTT CASSLVPGPNEKLFF
NA TRBJ2-3 NA TRBV19 TGTGCCAGTAGTCCCCGAGGCGGCCCGGGGTATTTT CASSPRGGPGYF
NA TRBJ2-2 NA TRBV5-1 TGCGCCAGCAGCTTGCGGGGTTCGAACACCGGGGAGCTGTTTTTT CASSLRGSNTGELFF
NA TRBJ1-1 NA TRBV4-1 TGCGCCAGCAGCCAAGATGGAGTCAGCAAAGCTTTCTTT CASSQDGVSKAFF
NA TRBJ2-2 TRBD2 TRBV28 TGTGCCAGCAGTAAAAGACTAGCGGGGGGAACCGGGGAGCTGTTTTTT CASSKRLAGGTGELFF
few TRBJ2-2 NA TRBV24-1 TGTGCCACCAGTGATTTGAGTGGACATATAAACACCGGGGAGCTGTTTTTT CATSDLSGHINTGELFF
NA TRBJ2-1 TRBD2 TRBV15 TGTGCCACCAGCAGAGGCGGGGGGGCCTACAATGAGCAGTTCTTC CATSRGGGAYNEQFF
NA TRBJ2-7 NA TRBV27 TGTGCCAGCAGCGTCGGGTCAACGTCCTACGAGCAGTACTTC CASSVGSTSYEQYF
NA TRBJ2-5 NA TRBV10-1 TGCGCCAGCCCAGAACACAAAGAGGGGGACCAAGAGACCCAGTACTTC CASPEHKEGDQETQYF
NA TRBJ2-5 NA TRBV15 TGTGCCACCAGCAGACAGGGTCTAGGGACCCAGTACTTC CATSRQGLGTQYF
NA TRBJ2-5 NA TRBV18 TGTGCCAGCTATCCAGGGGACGCGGGCGAGACCCAGTACTTC CASYPGDAGETQYF
NA TRBJ1-1 NA TRBV4-1 TGCGCCAGCAGCCAAGAGCGGACGGATACTGAAGCTTTCTTT CASSQERTDTEAFF
NA TRBJ1-5 NA TRBV5-1 TGCGCCAGCAGCTTAAGGGACATTGATAGCAATCAGCCCCAGCATTTT CASSLRDIDSNQPQHF
NA TRBJ1-5 NA TRBV5-1 TGCGCCAGCAGCTTGGGACAGATCAATCAGCCCCAGCATTTT CASSLGQINQPQHF
NA TRBJ2-3 TRBD2 TRBV3-1/TRBV3-2 TGTGCCAGCAGCAATAGCGGGGGGGACTACACAGATACGCAGTATTTT CASSNSGGDYTDTQYF
NA TRBJ2-1 TRBD1 TRBV19 TGTGCCAGTAGTCCCCGGACAGGGCCCGGGGAGCAGTTCTTC CASSPRTGPGEQFF
NA TRBJ2-7 NA TRBV28 TGTGCCAGCACCCCAAGGCAGCCTCATCCCTACGAGCAGTACTTC CASTPRQPHPYEQYF
NA TRBJ1-2 NA TRBV4-1 TGCGCCAGCAGCCAAGATCCGGCGACACACTATGGCTACACCTTC CASSQDPATHYGYTF
NA TRBJ1-5 NA TRBV9 TGTGCCAGCAGCGTAGCGGTCGGGCAGGGGTTTAATCAGCCCCAGCATTTT CASSVAVGQGFNQPQHF
NA TRBJ1-1 NA TRBV7-9 TGTGCCAGCAGCTCCTCAGGGAGTACTGAAGCTTTCTTT CASSSSGSTEAFF
NA TRBJ2-7 NA TRBV25-1 TGTGCCAGCAGTGACCCGGTCAACTACGAGCAGTACTTC CASSDPVNYEQYF
NA TRBJ1-2 NA TRBV12-3/TRBV12-4 TGTGCCAGCTACCGCCTCTATGGCTACACCTTC CASYRLYGYTF
NA TRBJ2-3 TRBD2 TRBV6-6 TGTGCCAGCAGTCCCCGGACTAGCGCCAGCACAGATACGCAGTATTTT CASSPRTSASTDTQYF
NA TRBJ1-1 NA TRBV11-3 TGTGCCAGCAGCAAAAGCGGGCTATTTGGGGTGAACACTGAAGCTTTCTTT CASSKSGLFGVNTEAFF
NA TRBJ1-1 NA TRBV27 TGTGCCAGCAGCGGGAAGGGAGTGGGTGAAGCTTTCTTT CASSGKGVGEAFF
NA TRBJ2-5 NA TRBV27 TGTGCCAGCAGGAGCTGGTCCGGGGAGACCCAGTACTTC CASRSWSGETQYF
few TRBJ2-7 NA TRBV5-4 TGTGCCAGCAGCGCAACTCACCAGGGGCGAGGGGAGCAGTACTTC CASSATHQGRGEQYF
NA TRBJ1-1 NA TRBV27 TGTGCCAGCAGGCCTACCGCAGGGTGGACGAACACTGAAGCTTTCTTT CASRPTAGWTNTEAFF
once TRBJ2-2 TRBD2 TRBV19 TGTGCCAGTAGTACACTCCGGACTAGCGGTTCTTCCACCGGGGAGCTGTTTTTT CASSTLRTSGSSTGELFF
NA TRBJ2-2 NA TRBV11-1 TGTGCCAGCAGGGCTCTTTCGTCCGGGGAGCTGTTTTTT CASRALSSGELFF